Sequencing of this T cell receptor beta chain was carried out in a study of T cells after yellow fever vaccination. Across the whole study: Fractions of low cell number were prepared using SMART-Seq v4 Ultra Low Input. Study-wide results and caveats: A large majority of primary-vaccination clones showed up again after the booster (96% CD4, around 90% CD8). Weaker overall, the secondary response nonetheless peaked faster (day 5 versus 15).

This clonotype showed up many times. Its antigen remains unidentified. The study made its TCR cDNA through 5'RACE template switching. That step introduced a universal primer site along with UMIs. TCRdb itself ran the 5' RACE reads through MiXCR, one entry per CDR3 protein. The sample holds more than 300,000 distinct CDR3 sequences, roughly 6.8% seen once. The CDR3 extends over 15 amino acids. Trimming cost V 3 bases and J 0 bases; bases outside gene matches: 2. Germline CDR1 and CDR2: SGHRS and YFSETQ. This clonotype originated in a man between 18 and 29 years old who received the YFV17D yellow fever vaccine. The specimen was PBMCs, collected roughly seven weeks after the first yellow fever vaccination. The chain joins TRBV5-1 to TRBJ2-2; 7 nucleotides agree with TRBD1. CDR3 in amino acids: CASSSGQANTGELFF. In nucleotides, the CDR3 is TGCGCCAGCAGCTCCGGACAGGCGAACACCGGGGAGCTGTTTTTT.